Below, 23 T cell receptor beta chains from the same sample are listed, as sequenced in a study of T-cell memory formation after mild COVID-19. One entry per CDR3 protein, called by TCRdb with MiXCR from the 5' RACE reads. The sample shows 180,000 or so distinct CDR3 sequences, approximately 10% of them seen only once. The sequenced sample was PBMCs or a T cell subset sorted from them (not recorded which). The source of these receptors is a man aged 18 to 30 who had mild COVID-19 (a few samples of this study predate the infection). Cell type and time point are not known.

This clonotype showed up many times. V is TRBV12-3 or TRBV12-4 and J is TRBJ2-2; D not certain. The V end lost 9 bases, the J end lost 0 bases, and 11 bases lay between the germline ends. The CDR3 length is 14 residues. The CDR3 DNA sequence: TGTGCCAGTGAGAGGTCCACGAACACCGGGGAGCTGTTTTTT. Protein sequence: CASERSTNTGELFF.

This clonotype was counted many times. The rearrangement uses TRBV7-9 and TRBJ2-7; D is ambiguous. V dropped 1 base and J dropped 3 bases, with 4 bases sitting between them. Germline CDR1 SEHNR, CDR2 FQNEAQ (reference sequence). CDR3 length equals 12 residues. CDR3 amino acids: CASSLEVYEQYF. The DNA of the CDR3 is TGTGCCAGCAGCTTAGAAGTCTACGAGCAGTACTTC.

This clonotype was seen a handful of times. This sequence joins TRBV6-2 or TRBV6-3 and TRBJ1-2; D gene unclear. The V and J ends lost 2 bases and 8 bases respectively, with 15 bases between them. CDR3 length: 14 amino acids. The germline V gene encodes CDR1 MNHEY and CDR2 SVGEGT. The CDR3 coding sequence is TGTGCCAGCAGTTACGCGGTCGCCTCGAGGGGCTACACCTTC. It codes for CASSYAVASRGYTF.

The genes are TRBV6-2 or TRBV6-3 and TRBJ1-2; D remains unclear. From germline, CDR1 is MNHEY and CDR2 SVGEGT. Trimming took 6 bases from V and 6 from J, leaving 5 bases between them. The CDR3 sequence is 10 residues long. In nucleotides, the CDR3 is TGTGCCAGCAGGAGGGATGGCTACACCTTC. Amino acids: CASRRDGYTF.

This clonotype was seen a few times. The chain has TRBV6-5 and TRBJ1-1; D is unresolved. This CDR3 region has 14 residues. Germline assignment: CDR1 MNHEY and CDR2 SVGAGI. The V end lost 7 bases, the J end lost 2 bases, and 14 bases lay between the germline ends. CDR3 loop: CASIRSQANTEAFF. The DNA of the CDR3 is TGTGCCAGCATTAGGAGCCAGGCTAACACTGAAGCTTTCTTT.

This clonotype has only a few counts. The chain has TRBV5-1 and TRBJ2-7; D is unclear. CDR3 length equals 14 residues. V was pared by 5 bases and J by 2 bases, with 14 bases between. Germline V CDR1 and CDR2: SGHRS, YFSETQ. CDR3 protein: CASRSGYTPYEQYF. For the CDR3, the DNA is TGCGCCAGCAGGTCCGGGTATACTCCCTACGAGCAGTACTTC. Complete variable domain (other parts from reference TRBV5-1 and TRBJ2-7): KAGVTQTPRYLIKTRGQQVTLSCSPISGHRSVSWYQQTPGQGLQFLFEYFSETQRNKGNFPGRFSGRQFSNSRSEMNVSTLELGDSALYLCASRSGYTPYEQYFGPGTRLTVT.

The chain joins TRBV4-1 to TRBJ2-3, with TRBD1 identical over 10 bases. CDR1 and CDR2 from the germline V gene are MGHRA and YSYEKL. The ends lost 0 bases at V and 7 bases at J; junction bases unmatched: 1. This CDR3 contains 14 residues. CDR3 nucleotide sequence: TGCGCCAGCAGCCAAGAGGACAGGGGGTATACGCAGTATTTT. It codes for CASSQEDRGYTQYF.

This clonotype was seen only a few times. This chain joins TRBV20-1 and TRBJ2-5; D is unresolved. The CDR3 has 11 amino acids. Per germline, CDR1 DFQATT and CDR2 SNEGSKA (reference sequence). V lost 4 bases to trimming and J lost 4 bases, with 7 bases between them. The CDR3 DNA reads as TGCAGTGCTATGTCGCGAGAGACCCAGTACTTC. Its protein product is CSAMSRETQYF.

This clonotype was observed a few times. This sequence joins TRBV2 and TRBJ1-2; D is possibly TRBD1 (6 bases). CDR3 size: 16 residues. Germline V CDR1 and CDR2: SNHLY, FYNNEI. V lost 6 bases and J lost 4, with 21 bases in between. The CDR3 DNA reads TGTGCCAGCAGCTTGACCCGGACAGCTGGCTCCTATGGCTACACCTTC. Its translation: CASSLTRTAGSYGYTF.

This clonotype was observed at least ten times. The chain carries TRBV12-3 or TRBV12-4 and TRBJ1-1; TRBD1 matches 7 bases. The CDR3 is 13 amino acids. V shed 7 bases and J 4 bases; nucleotides not matched to a gene: 6. CDR3 sequence reads: CASKQGSGTEAFF. The CDR3 region has the DNA TGTGCCAGCAAACAGGGGTCGGGCACTGAAGCTTTCTTT.

V and J are TRBV5-1 and TRBJ1-1, with a tentative D call TRBD1 (5 bases). V dropped 4 bases and J dropped 3 bases, with 19 bases sitting between them. Germline values: CDR1 SGHRS, CDR2 YFSETQ. The length of the CDR3 is 16 residues. The DNA of the CDR3 is TGCGCCAGCAGCCCCCGGAGTGGGGGTGGGTACACTGAAGCTTTCTTT. Its protein product is CASSPRSGGGYTEAFF.

The gene calls are TRBV15 and TRBJ1-4, with D possibly being TRBD1 (6 bases). Germline-derived CDR1 and CDR2 are LNHNV and YYDKDF (reference sequence). The CDR3 is 12 residues long. V lost 5 bases to trimming and J lost 13 bases, with 14 bases between them. The chain's CDR3 is CATSGSQTGLFF. CDR3 sequence (DNA): TGTGCCACCAGCGGATCCCAGACAGGACTGTTTTTT.

CDR3 amino acids: CASTLLAGGGTDTQYF. The CDR3 DNA is TGTGCCAGCACCCTTTTAGCGGGGGGAGGCACAGATACGCAGTATTTT. This chain links TRBV4-2 with TRBJ2-3, with TRBD2 matching 10 bases. J gave up 1 base and V 7 bases, and 8 bases lay outside the gene matches. CDR1 and CDR2 from the germline V gene are LGHNA and YNFKEQ. The CDR3 contains 16 residues.

The V and J genes are TRBV19 and TRBJ2-1; D remains ambiguous. The germline V gene has CDR1 LNHDA and CDR2 SQIVND (reference sequence). The CDR3 length is 13 residues. V gave up 5 bases and J gave up 5 bases, with 10 bases separating them. As DNA, the CDR3 is TGTGCCAGTAGTCCGCAACATGACAATGAGCAGTTCTTC. Its translation: CASSPQHDNEQFF.

The sample holds many counts of this clonotype. This sequence joins TRBV29-1 and TRBJ2-5; TRBD2 is a possible D gene (7 bases). The CDR3 contains 14 residues. V was clipped by 5 bases and J by 2 bases, with 15 bases between them. Germline assignment: CDR1 SQVTM and CDR2 ANQGSEA. In DNA form, the CDR3 reads TGCAGCGTTTCCCCGGGGAGGGGGCAAGAGACCCAGTACTTC. Residues: CSVSPGRGQETQYF.

This sequence joins TRBV20-1 and TRBJ2-7; D gene uncertain. The ends were cut back, 5 bases at V and 1 base at J, with 15 bases in the middle. CDR3 size: 14 residues. CDR1 and CDR2 from the germline V gene are DFQATT and SNEGSKA (reference sequence). The CDR3 loop is CSASWLGGSYEQYF. The CDR3 nucleotides read TGCAGTGCTTCCTGGCTCGGCGGTTCCTACGAGCAGTACTTC.

This clonotype was seen a handful of times. This chain links TRBV24-1 with TRBJ1-5; perhaps TRBD1 as D (5 bases). The V and J ends lost 4 bases and 5 bases respectively, with 11 bases between them. The germline gives CDR1 KGHDR, CDR2 SFDVKD. The CDR3 spans 14 residues. The CDR3 coding sequence is TGTGCCACCAGTGACGCGGGGACGTATCAGCCCCAGCATTTT. As protein: CATSDAGTYQPQHF.

This clonotype was seen only a few times. This rearrangement joins TRBV6-5 to TRBJ2-1, with 7 nucleotides matching TRBD1. The CDR3 sequence is 15 residues long. Germline values: CDR1 MNHEY, CDR2 SVGAGI. J was trimmed by 1 base and V by 5 bases; bases with no gene match: 5. For the CDR3, the DNA is TGTGCCAGCAGTCGACAGGGTACGTCCTACAATGAGCAGTTCTTC. Translated: CASSRQGTSYNEQFF.

There are a few counts of this clonotype. The J gene is TRBJ1-2, the V gene TRBV10-3, with 9 positions matching TRBD1. The V gene end was trimmed by 3 bases and the J gene end by 7 bases; junction bases not matched to a gene: 9. The germline V gene has CDR1 ENHRY and CDR2 SYGVKD. The CDR3 loop spans 15 amino acids. In DNA, the CDR3 is TGTGCCATCAGTGACTCCGGGACAGGGATCTTTGGCTACACCTTC. Translated, it gives CAISDSGTGIFGYTF.

The sample holds a few counts of this clonotype. This CDR3 is CASRQGTNQPQHF. CDR3 coding DNA: TGTGCCAGCCGACAGGGTACCAATCAGCCCCAGCATTTT. The V and J genes are TRBV28 and TRBJ1-5; 7 positions match TRBD1. V was pared by 8 bases and J by 3 bases, with 4 bases of the junction left unmatched. CDR3 size: 13 residues. From germline, CDR1 is MDHEN and CDR2 SYDVKM.

This clonotype was picked up a small number of times. V is TRBV7-3 and J is TRBJ2-2, with 8 bases fitting TRBD1. The V gene end was trimmed by 3 bases and the J gene end by 4 bases; junction bases not matched to a gene: 1. CDR3 length: 14 residues. CDR1 is SGHTA and CDR2 is FQGTGA in the germline V gene. The CDR3 DNA reads as TGTGCCAGCAGCTTCAGGGGGCGCACCGGGGAGCTGTTTTTT. As protein: CASSFRGRTGELFF.

This clonotype was counted at least ten times. The chain has TRBV4-1 and TRBJ1-5; D ambiguous. Per germline, CDR1 MGHRA and CDR2 YSYEKL. CDR3 length: 14 amino acids. V was pared by 0 bases and J by 7 bases, with 10 bases between. Here the CDR3 DNA reads TGCGCCAGCAGCCAAGATGGTACGGGGCAGCCCCAGCATTTT. Amino acids: CASSQDGTGQPQHF.

The chain joins TRBV12-3 or TRBV12-4 to TRBJ2-2, with 8 bases identical to TRBD1. V lost 6 bases, J lost 6 bases, and 3 bases stayed unmatched. CDR3 length equals 13 residues. The CDR3 loop reads CASSVTGAGELFF. DNA for the CDR3: TGTGCCAGCAGCGTGACAGGGGCCGGGGAGCTGTTTTTT.